The TCR beta chain under discussion was sequenced for a study of patients and donors after allogeneic stem cell transplantation. TCRdb ran MiXCR on the RT-PCR reads and lists one entry per CDR3 protein. The table records 70,000 to 75,000 distinct CDR3 sequences, less than 30% of them present only once. Germline V gene data show CDR1 as DFQATT and CDR2 as SNEGSKA (reference sequence). The CDR3 extends over 15 amino acids. The junction had 12 bases not matched to a gene; V was cut back by 6 bases and J by 4 bases. Sample: blood, either unsorted or a sorted T cell fraction (not recorded which). The genes are TRBV20-1 and TRBJ1-2; TRBD1 matches at 9 bases. The origin of this receptor is a human donor who was either an allogeneic HSCT recipient or a stem cell or donor lymphocyte infusion donor (not recorded which). It is not recorded whose cells these are; they may come from a transplant donor. In DNA, the CDR3 is TGCAGTGCCAGGGGACAGGGACCAGAATTCTATGGCTACACCTTC. Its translation is CSARGQGPEFYGYTF.